This T cell receptor beta chain was recovered during a study of identical twins. This clonotype has more than one count but fewer than ten. One entry per CDR3 protein results from TCRdb running MiXCR on the 5' RACE reads. The profile shows 600,000 to 800,000 distinct CDR3 sequences, less than 25% of them singletons. V lost 0 bases, J lost 8 bases, and 8 bases lay in between. Per germline, CDR1 LGHNA and CDR2 YSLEER. The CDR3 contains 13 residues. These data also formed part of another study, on T cells expressing NK-cell markers. That report adds: Once again these clonotypes came out on top in the CD3+CD56-NKG2C+ fraction of a few donors.

The TCR was taken from a woman between 18 and 30 years old in good health. The J gene is TRBJ2-1, the V gene TRBV4-3, with D uncertain. The sequenced sample was PBMCs. CDR3: CASSQEGPDEQFF. The CDR3 DNA follows: TGCGCCAGCAGCCAAGAGGGTCCTGATGAGCAGTTCTTC.